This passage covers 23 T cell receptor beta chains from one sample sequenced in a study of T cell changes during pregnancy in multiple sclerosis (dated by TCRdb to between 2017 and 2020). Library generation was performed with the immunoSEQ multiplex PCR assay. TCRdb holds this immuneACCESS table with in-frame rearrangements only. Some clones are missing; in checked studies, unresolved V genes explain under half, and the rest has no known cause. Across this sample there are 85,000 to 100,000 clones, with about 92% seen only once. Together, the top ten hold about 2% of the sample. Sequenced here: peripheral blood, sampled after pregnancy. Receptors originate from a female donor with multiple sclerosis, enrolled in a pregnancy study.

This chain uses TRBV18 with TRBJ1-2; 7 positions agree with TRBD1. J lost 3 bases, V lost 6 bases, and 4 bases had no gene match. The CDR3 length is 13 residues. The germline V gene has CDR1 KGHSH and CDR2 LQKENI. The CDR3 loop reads CASSVDRDYGYTF. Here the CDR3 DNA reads TGTGCCAGCTCCGTCGACAGGGACTATGGCTACACCTTC.

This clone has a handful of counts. CDR3 sequence reads: CASSGGEAGNNSPLHF. CDR3 bases: TGTGCCAGTAGTGGGGGGGAAGCAGGGAATAATTCACCCCTCCACTTT. This chain connects TRBV19 to TRBJ1-6; D is perhaps TRBD1 (5 bases). Per germline, CDR1 LNHDA and CDR2 SQIVND (reference sequence). V lost 5 bases and J 5 bases, leaving 16 bases between the germline ends. The CDR3 is made up of 16 amino acids.

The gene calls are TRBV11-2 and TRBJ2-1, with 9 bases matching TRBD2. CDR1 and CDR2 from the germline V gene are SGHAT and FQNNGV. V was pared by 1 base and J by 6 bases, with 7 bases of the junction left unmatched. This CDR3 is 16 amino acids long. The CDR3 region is CASSLVAGDGGNEQFF. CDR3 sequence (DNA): TGTGCCAGCAGCTTAGTAGCGGGGGACGGAGGCAATGAGCAGTTCTTC.

In DNA form, the CDR3 reads TGTGCCAGCAGCGCACAGATGCAGGAGCCCCAGCATTTT. Amino acids: CASSAQMQEPQHF. The V and J genes are TRBV7-9 and TRBJ1-5; D gene ambiguous. The V end was cut by 5 bases, the J end by 8 bases, with 13 bases between. The CDR3 extends over 13 amino acids. The germline V gene has CDR1 SEHNR and CDR2 FQNEAQ (reference sequence).

The CDR3 DNA is TGTGCCAGCAGCCAAGAGAAGTACGGGGGCTCTGGAAACACCATATATTTT. Amino acid sequence: CASSQEKYGGSGNTIYF. The chain couples TRBV4-2 to TRBJ1-3; weak D call: TRBD1 (5 bases). CDR3 length equals 17 residues. Germline assignment: CDR1 LGHNA and CDR2 YNFKEQ. V lost 0 bases to trimming and J lost 0 bases, with 12 bases between them.

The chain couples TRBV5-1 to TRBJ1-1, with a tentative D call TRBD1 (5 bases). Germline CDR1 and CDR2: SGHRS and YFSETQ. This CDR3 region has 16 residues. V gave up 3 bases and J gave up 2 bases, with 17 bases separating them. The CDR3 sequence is CASSYWYGGENTEAFF. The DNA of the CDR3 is TGCGCCAGCAGCTATTGGTACGGGGGGGAAAACACTGAAGCTTTCTTT.

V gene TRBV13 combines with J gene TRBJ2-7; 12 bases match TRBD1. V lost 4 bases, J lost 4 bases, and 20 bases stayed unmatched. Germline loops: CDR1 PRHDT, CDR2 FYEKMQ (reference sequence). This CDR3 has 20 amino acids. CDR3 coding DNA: TGTGCCAGCAGCTACCCGGTATTTCCTAATACGGGACAGGGGGCTTACGAGCAGTACTTC. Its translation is CASSYPVFPNTGQGAYEQYF.

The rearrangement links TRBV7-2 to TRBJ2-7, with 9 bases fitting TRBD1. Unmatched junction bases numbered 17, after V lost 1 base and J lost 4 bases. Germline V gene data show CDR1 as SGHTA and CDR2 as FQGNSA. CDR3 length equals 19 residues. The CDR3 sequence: CASSLEWLGGQGQGYEQYF. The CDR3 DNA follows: TGTGCCAGCAGCTTAGAATGGCTGGGAGGACAGGGGCAAGGGTACGAGCAGTACTTC.

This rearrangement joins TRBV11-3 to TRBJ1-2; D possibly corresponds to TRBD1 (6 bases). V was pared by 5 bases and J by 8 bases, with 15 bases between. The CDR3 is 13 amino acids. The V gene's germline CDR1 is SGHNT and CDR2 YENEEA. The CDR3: CASSTLQGYGYTF. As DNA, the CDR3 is TGTGCCAGCAGCACCCTACAGGGATACGGCTACACCTTC.

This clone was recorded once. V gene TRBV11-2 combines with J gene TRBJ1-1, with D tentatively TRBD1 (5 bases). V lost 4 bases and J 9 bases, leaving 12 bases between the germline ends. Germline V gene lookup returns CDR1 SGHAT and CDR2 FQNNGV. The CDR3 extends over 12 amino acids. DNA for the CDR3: TGTGCCAGCAGCTCAGGGTCCCAGCAAGCTTTCTTT. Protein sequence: CASSSGSQQAFF.

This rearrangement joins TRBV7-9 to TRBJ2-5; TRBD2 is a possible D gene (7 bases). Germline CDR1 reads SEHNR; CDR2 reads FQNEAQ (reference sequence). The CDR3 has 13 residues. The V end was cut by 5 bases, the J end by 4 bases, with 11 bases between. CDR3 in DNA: TGTGCCAGCAGCCTCGGGGGGCGAGAGACCCAGTACTTC. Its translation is CASSLGGRETQYF.

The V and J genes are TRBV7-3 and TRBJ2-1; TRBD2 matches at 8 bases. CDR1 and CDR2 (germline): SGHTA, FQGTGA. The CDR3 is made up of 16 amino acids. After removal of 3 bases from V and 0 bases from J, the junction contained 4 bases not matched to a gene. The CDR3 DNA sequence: TGTGCCAGCAGCTTTCTCGGGGGGGCCTCCTACAATGAGCAGTTCTTC. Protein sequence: CASSFLGGASYNEQFF.

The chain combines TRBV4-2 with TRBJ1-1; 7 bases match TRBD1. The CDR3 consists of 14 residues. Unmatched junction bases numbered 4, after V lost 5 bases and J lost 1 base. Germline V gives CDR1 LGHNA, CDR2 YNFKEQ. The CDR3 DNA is TGTGCCAGCAGCGTCGACAGGGAGAACACTGAAGCTTTCTTT. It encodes CASSVDRENTEAFF.

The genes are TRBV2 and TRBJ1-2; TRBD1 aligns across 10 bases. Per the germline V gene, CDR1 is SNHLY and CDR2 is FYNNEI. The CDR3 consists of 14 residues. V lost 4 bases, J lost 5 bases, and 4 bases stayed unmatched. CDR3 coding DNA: TGTGCCAGCAGTGGACAGGGGGCGGCGTATGGCTACACCTTC. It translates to CASSGQGAAYGYTF. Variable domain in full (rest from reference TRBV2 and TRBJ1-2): EPEVTQTPSHQVTQMGQEVILRCVPISNHLYFYWYRQILGQKVEFLVSFYNNEISEKSEIFDDQFSVERPDGSNFTLKIRSTKLEDSAMYFCASSGQGAAYGYTFGSGTRLTVV.

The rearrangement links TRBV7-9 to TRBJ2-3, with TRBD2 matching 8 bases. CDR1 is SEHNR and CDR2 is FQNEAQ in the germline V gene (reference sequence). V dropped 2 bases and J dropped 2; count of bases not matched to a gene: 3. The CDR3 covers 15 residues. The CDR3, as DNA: TGTGCCAGCAGCTTACGCGGGGGGCCCACAGATACGCAGTATTTT. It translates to CASSLRGGPTDTQYF.

CDR3 sequence: CASSSTGSTEAFF. DNA for the CDR3: TGTGCCAGCAGCTCGACAGGGAGCACTGAAGCTTTCTTT. The chain carries TRBV5-6 and TRBJ1-1; 7 positions match TRBD1. Per germline, CDR1 SGHDT and CDR2 YYEEEE. V trimming: 3 bases; J trimming: 4 bases; junction bases outside the gene matches: 3. This CDR3 contains 13 residues.

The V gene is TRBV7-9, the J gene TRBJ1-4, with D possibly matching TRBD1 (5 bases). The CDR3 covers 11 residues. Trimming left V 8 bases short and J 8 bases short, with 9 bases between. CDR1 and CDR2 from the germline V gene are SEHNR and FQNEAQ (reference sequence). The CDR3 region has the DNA TGTGCCAGCCTAAAGGGGGAAAAACTGTTTTTT. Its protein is CASLKGEKLFF.

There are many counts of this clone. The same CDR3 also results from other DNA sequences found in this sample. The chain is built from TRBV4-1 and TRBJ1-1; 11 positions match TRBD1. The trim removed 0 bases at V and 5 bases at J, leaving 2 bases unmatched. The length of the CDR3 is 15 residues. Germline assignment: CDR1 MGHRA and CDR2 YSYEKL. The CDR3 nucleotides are TGCGCCAGCAGCCAAGAGGGGACAGGGGGGACTGAAGCTTTCTTT. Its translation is CASSQEGTGGTEAFF.

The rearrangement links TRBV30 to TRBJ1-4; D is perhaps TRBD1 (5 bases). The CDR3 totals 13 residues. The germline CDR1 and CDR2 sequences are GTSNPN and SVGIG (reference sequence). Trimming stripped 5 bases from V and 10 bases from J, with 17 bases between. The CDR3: CAWEGYSEGKLFF. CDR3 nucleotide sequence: TGTGCCTGGGAGGGGTACTCGGAGGGAAAACTGTTTTTT.

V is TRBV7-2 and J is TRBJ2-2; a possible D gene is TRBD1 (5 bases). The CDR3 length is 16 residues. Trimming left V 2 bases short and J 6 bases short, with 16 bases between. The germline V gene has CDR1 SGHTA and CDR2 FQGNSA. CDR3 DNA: TGTGCCAGCAGCTTAATCTGGCCCTCAGGGCCCGGGGAGCTGTTTTTT. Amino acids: CASSLIWPSGPGELFF.

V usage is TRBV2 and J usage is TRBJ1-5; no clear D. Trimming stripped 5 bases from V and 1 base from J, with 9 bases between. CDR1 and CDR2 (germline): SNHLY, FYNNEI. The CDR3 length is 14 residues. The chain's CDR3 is CASSPGPSNQPQHF. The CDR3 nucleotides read TGTGCCAGCAGTCCGGGTCCGAGCAATCAGCCCCAGCATTTT. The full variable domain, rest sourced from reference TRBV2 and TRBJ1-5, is EPEVTQTPSHQVTQMGQEVILRCVPISNHLYFYWYRQILGQKVEFLVSFYNNEISEKSEIFDDQFSVERPDGSNFTLKIRSTKLEDSAMYFCASSPGPSNQPQHFGDGTRLSIL.

The CDR3 nucleotides read TGTGCCAGCAGCGTAGCTACCGGAGGGTTTGCAACTAATGAAAAACTGTTTTTT. Translated: CASSVATGGFATNEKLFF. The V and J genes are TRBV9 and TRBJ1-4, with unresolved D. This CDR3 has 18 amino acids. Per germline, CDR1 SGDLS and CDR2 YYNGEE. V lost 0 bases to trimming and J lost 0 bases, with 15 bases between them.

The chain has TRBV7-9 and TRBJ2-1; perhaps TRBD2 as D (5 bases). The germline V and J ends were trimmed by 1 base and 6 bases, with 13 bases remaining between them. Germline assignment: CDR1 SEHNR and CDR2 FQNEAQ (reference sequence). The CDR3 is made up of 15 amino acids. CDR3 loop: CASSLGYGVSNEQFF. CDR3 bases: TGTGCCAGCAGCTTAGGATACGGGGTTAGCAATGAGCAGTTCTTC.